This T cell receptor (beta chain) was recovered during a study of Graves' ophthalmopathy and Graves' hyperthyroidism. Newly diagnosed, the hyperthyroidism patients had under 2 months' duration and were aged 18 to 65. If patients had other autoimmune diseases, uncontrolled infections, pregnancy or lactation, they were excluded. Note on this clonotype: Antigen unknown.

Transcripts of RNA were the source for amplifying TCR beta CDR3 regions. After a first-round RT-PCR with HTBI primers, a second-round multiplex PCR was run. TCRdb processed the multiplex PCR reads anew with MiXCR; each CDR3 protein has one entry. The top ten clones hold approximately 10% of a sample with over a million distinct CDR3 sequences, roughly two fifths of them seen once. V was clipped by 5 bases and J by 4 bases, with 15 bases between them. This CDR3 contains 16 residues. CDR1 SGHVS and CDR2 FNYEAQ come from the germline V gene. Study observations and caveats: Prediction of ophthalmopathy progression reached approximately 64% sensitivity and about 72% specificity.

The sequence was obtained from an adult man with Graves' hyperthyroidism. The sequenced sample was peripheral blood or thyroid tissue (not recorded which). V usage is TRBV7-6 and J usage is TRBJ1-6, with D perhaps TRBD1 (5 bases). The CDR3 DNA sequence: TGTGCCAGCAGCCCGAAGGCGGGACGGTATAATTCACCCCTCCACTTT. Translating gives CASSPKAGRYNSPLHF.